This is a list of T cell receptor beta chains from one sample in a study of T cell responses to AZD1222 COVID-19 vaccine. The method was immunoSEQ multiplex PCR; TCRdb's version includes in-frame clones alone and lacks a portion of them. Here the sample spans fewer than 150,000 clones, about 93% being singletons. The sample consisted of peripheral blood, taken 28 days after the second AZD1222 dose. These receptors were taken from an adult who received the AZD1222 COVID-19 vaccine. The CDR3 runs from the conserved cysteine through the conserved F or W. The D gene is left open where the match is weak. The size of a clone is reported for some rows only, either as once, few or many, or as a class for expanded clones.

TRBJ2-1	.	.	TRBV6-4	TGTGCCAGCACCCGGACCCCTGGTGATGAGCAGTTCTTC	CASTRTPGDEQFF
TRBJ2-7	TRBD2	once	TRBV7-2	TGTGCCAGCAGCTCACAAGCGGGGGGAGTCTACGAGCAGTACTTC	CASSSQAGGVYEQYF
TRBJ2-5	.	.	TRBV15	TGTGCCACCAGCAGACGAGCAGGCGTCGAGACCCAGTACTTC	CATSRRAGVETQYF
TRBJ1-4	TRBD1	.	TRBV6-6	TGTGCCACTTGGGGGACAGGGGAAGAAAAACTGTTTTTT	CATWGTGEEKLFF
TRBJ1-1	TRBD1	.	TRBV27	TGTGCCAGCAGCTTGACAGGGGGAGGCACTGAAGCTTTCTTT	CASSLTGGGTEAFF
TRBJ1-5	.	.	TRBV4-3	TGCGCCAGCAGCCAAGATTTTCACGGAGACAATCAGCCCCAGCATTTT	CASSQDFHGDNQPQHF
TRBJ2-3	TRBD1	.	TRBV7-6	TGTGCCAGCAGCCATGACAGGGGACCAGATACGCAGTATTTT	CASSHDRGPDTQYF
TRBJ1-1	.	once	TRBV18	TGTGCCAGCTCACCACCGGTTCCCGGGAAGGCCCGCGCTGAAGCTTTCTTT	CASSPPVPGKARAEAFF
TRBJ1-6	TRBD1	.	TRBV30	TGTGCCTGGAGTGTAAGGACAGGGCGGTCACCCCTCCACTTT	CAWSVRTGRSPLHF
TRBJ1-1	.	.	TRBV6-5	TGTGCCAGCAGTTACTCGTGGGGATTAGCGGTGAATGAAGCTTTCTTT	CASSYSWGLAVNEAFF
TRBJ2-1	.	.	TRBV29-1	TGCAGCGTCCGCTCCCTTCAGCTTAGCGGTAGCTCCTACAATGAGCAGTTCTTC	CSVRSLQLSGSSYNEQFF
TRBJ2-5	TRBD2	.	TRBV18	TGTGCCAGCTCACCCGGACTAGCGGGAGGAAAGGAGACCCAGTACTTC	CASSPGLAGGKETQYF
TRBJ1-5	TRBD1	.	TRBV6-9	TGTGCCAGCAGTTATCTACCCCAGGGGGATCAGCCCCAGCATTTT	CASSYLPQGDQPQHF
TRBJ1-5	.	.	TRBV6-2/TRBV6-3	TGTGCCAGCAGTTACGTAGGGTATAGCCAGCCCCAGCATTTT	CASSYVGYSQPQHF
TRBJ2-4	.	.	TRBV11-2	TGTGCCAGCAGCCCCCGTGGATTAGCGGAAGGGATTCAGTACTTC	CASSPRGLAEGIQYF
TRBJ2-1	TRBD2	.	TRBV19	TGTGCCACGCGAACCGGGACTAGCGGGAGGTCGGGTGAGCAGTTCTTC	CATRTGTSGRSGEQFF